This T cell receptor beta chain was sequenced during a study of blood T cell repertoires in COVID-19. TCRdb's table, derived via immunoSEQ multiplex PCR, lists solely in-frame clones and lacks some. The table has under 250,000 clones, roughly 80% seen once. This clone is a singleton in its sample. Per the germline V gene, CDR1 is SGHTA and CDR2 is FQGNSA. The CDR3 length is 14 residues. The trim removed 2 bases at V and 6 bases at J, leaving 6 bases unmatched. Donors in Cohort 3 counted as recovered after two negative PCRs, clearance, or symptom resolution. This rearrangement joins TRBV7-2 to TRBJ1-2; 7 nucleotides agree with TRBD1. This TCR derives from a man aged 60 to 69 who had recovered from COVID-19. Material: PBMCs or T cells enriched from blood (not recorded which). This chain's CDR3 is CASSLRDSRHGYTF. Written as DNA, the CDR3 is TGTGCCAGCAGCTTAAGGGACAGTAGACATGGCTACACCTTC. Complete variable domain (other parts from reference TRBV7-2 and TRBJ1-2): GAGVSQSPSNKVTEKGKDVELRCDPISGHTALYWYRQSLGQGLEFLIYFQGNSAPDKSGLPSDRFSAERTGGSVSTLTIQRTQQEDSAVYLCASSLRDSRHGYTFGSGTRLTVV.